The source of this T cell receptor (beta chain) is a study of technical replicates of blood from a handful of donors. The table came from immunoSEQ multiplex PCR; TCRdb's copy has only in-frame clones and leaves some out. The profile covers more than 65,000 clones, with around nine tenths appearing a single time and 0.36% taken by the ten largest. This clone is a singleton in its sample. The CDR3 totals 14 residues. V dropped 5 bases and J dropped 3 bases, with 14 bases sitting between them. Germline-derived CDR1 and CDR2 are LGHNT and FRNRAP. The TCR comes from a human donor in good health. This chain uses TRBV12-5 with TRBJ2-7; possibly TRBD2 for D (6 bases). The sample comprised T cells isolated from PBMCs. The CDR3, as DNA: TGTGCTAGTGGTCGGGACTTGTCGAACTACGAGCAGTACTTC. It encodes CASGRDLSNYEQYF.